Sequencing of this T cell receptor (beta chain) was carried out in a study of T cell responses to AZD1222 COVID-19 vaccine. Study information: Doses given second, at about 4 or about 12 weeks, were pooled.

Concerning this clone: What it binds is not known. Other DNA variants within this sample encode the same CDR3.

The CDR3 extends over 13 amino acids. The ends were cut back, 0 bases at V and 3 bases at J, with 3 bases in the middle. CDR1 is SGHTA and CDR2 is FQGNSA in the germline V gene. General study findings and limits: Spike-specific TCR breadth and depth grew following two AZD1222 doses. Females outnumbered males among donors, who were mostly white British; clonal diversity was possibly underestimated. Within unmutated variant regions lay the reported targets of nearly half of spike-specific TCRs.

Measured with immunoSEQ multiplex PCR; TCRdb has only the in-frame clones, and not every one. The data hold around 99,000 clones, with over 85% observed a single time. The sample here was peripheral blood, taken on day 0 of AZD1222 vaccination. This chain joins TRBV7-2 and TRBJ1-5; D is unclear. This clonotype originated in an adult in good health. The CDR3 nucleotides are TGTGCCAGCAGCTTAGCCCTCAATCAGCCCCAGCATTTT. Translation gives CASSLALNQPQHF.